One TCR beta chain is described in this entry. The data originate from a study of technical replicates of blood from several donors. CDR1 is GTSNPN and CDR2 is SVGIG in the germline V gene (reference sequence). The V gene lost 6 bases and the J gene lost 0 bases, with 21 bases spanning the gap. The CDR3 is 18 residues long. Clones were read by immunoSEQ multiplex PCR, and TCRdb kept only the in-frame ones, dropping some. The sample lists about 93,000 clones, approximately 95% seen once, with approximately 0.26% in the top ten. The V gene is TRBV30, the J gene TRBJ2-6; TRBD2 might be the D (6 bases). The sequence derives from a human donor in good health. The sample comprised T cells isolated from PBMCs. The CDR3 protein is CACQPGAGWDSGANVLTF. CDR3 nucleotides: TGTGCCTGCCAACCGGGAGCAGGGTGGGACTCTGGGGCCAACGTCCTGACTTTC.